This TCR beta chain stems from a study of T cell responses to AZD1222 COVID-19 vaccine. Turning to the study itself: Recipients boosted at about 4 weeks or about 12 weeks are pooled. The study's findings and limits: Donors, mostly white British, included more females; clonal diversity was possibly underestimated. Vaccination with two AZD1222 doses was followed by a rise in Spike-specific TCR breadth and depth.

Trimming removed 4 bases from V and 2 bases from J, with 11 bases in between. The CDR3 consists of 14 residues. Germline V gene data show CDR1 as SGHRS and CDR2 as YFSETQ. Of note for this clone: What it binds is unknown.

Assay used: immunoSEQ multiplex PCR; TCRdb lists only in-frame clones, some missing. The sample consists of 95,000 to 100,000 clones, about nine tenths of them appearing once. The sequence was collected from an adult in good health. Sequences were derived from peripheral blood, sampled on day 0 of AZD1222 vaccination. This chain uses TRBV5-1 with TRBJ2-3; the D gene is possibly TRBD1 (5 bases). This CDR3 is CASSPRQTTDTQYF. The CDR3 nucleotides are TGCGCCAGCAGCCCTCGACAGACCACAGATACGCAGTATTTT.